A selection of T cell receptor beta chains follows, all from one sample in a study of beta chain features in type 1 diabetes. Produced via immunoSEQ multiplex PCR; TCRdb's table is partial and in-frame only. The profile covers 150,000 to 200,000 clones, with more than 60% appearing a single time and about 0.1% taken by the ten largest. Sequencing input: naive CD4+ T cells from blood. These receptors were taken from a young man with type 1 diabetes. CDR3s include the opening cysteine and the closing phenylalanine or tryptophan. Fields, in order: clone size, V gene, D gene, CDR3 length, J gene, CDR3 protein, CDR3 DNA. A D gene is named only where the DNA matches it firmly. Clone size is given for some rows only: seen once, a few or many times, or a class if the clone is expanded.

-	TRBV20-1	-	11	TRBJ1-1	CSGTLHTEAFF	TGCAGTGGGACATTGCACACTGAAGCTTTCTTT
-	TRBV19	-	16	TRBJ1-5	CASSIGGALSNQPQHF	TGTGCCAGTAGTATCGGGGGAGCACTGAGCAATCAGCCCCAGCATTTT
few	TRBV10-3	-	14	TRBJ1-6	CAITNSLNNSPLHF	TGTGCCATCACCAACAGCCTGAATAATTCACCCCTCCACTTT
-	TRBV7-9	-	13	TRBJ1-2	CASSIEQDYGYTF	TGTGCCAGCAGCATAGAACAGGACTATGGCTACACCTTC
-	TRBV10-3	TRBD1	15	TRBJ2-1	CAISEGDRGGDEQFF	TGTGCCATCAGTGAGGGTGACAGGGGAGGCGATGAGCAGTTCTTC
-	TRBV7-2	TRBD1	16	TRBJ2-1	CASSPEGAYPYNEQFF	TGTGCCAGCAGTCCCGAGGGGGCTTACCCCTACAATGAGCAGTTCTTC
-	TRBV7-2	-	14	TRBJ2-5	CASTTYDGQETQYF	TGTGCCAGCACCACCTACGATGGTCAAGAGACCCAGTACTTC
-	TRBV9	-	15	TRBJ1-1	CASSPLVWTNTEAFF	TGTGCCAGCAGTCCGCTCGTCTGGACGAACACTGAAGCTTTCTTT
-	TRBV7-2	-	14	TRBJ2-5	CASTIPGVQETQYF	TGTGCCAGCACCATCCCGGGGGTTCAAGAGACCCAGTACTTC
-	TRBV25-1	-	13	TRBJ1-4	CASRTGSGEKLFF	TGTGCCAGCAGAACAGGGTCTGGTGAAAAACTGTTTTTT
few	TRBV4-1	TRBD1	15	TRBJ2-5	CASSQPDRVAETQYF	TGCGCCAGCAGCCAACCGGACAGGGTGGCAGAGACCCAGTACTTC